This TCR beta chain was identified in a study of blood T cell repertoires in COVID-19. The assay was immunoSEQ multiplex PCR, and TCRdb's table has in-frame clones only and misses some. This sample has about 150,000 clones, with about 79% found just once. CDR1 and CDR2 (germline): SQVTM, ANQGSEA. This CDR3 spans 14 amino acids. V gave up 4 bases and J gave up 0 bases, with 10 bases separating them. This chain joins TRBV29-1 and TRBJ1-3, with D tentatively TRBD1 (5 bases). Specimen: peripheral blood. This sequence was found in a woman aged 50 to 65 with acute or convalescent COVID-19. The CDR3 here is CSVVQDPSGNTIYF. The CDR3 bases are TGCAGCGTTGTACAGGACCCCTCTGGAAACACCATATATTTT.